This record looks at one T cell receptor (beta chain) sequence and its context. As yet, its antigen is unknown. The CDR3 totals 14 residues. Germline CDR1 is MDHEN and CDR2 is SYDVKM. The junction had 7 bases not matched to a gene; V was cut back by 5 bases and J by 6 bases. The healthy adult donors were HIV-negative and reported no recent acute infections or vaccinations. These data come from a study of shared clonotypes between healthy human individuals. Study conclusions and caveats: Naive subsets generally exceeded memory subsets in estimated richness.

The protocol was immunoSEQ multiplex PCR, while the TCRdb copy is restricted to in-frame clones and leaves out a portion. The sample carries about 2.3 million clones, more than 80% recorded once. The V gene is TRBV28, the J gene TRBJ2-7, with 10 bases matching TRBD1. The TCR sequence derives from a man in his late teens or twenties in good health. Some clones in this sample may be carry-over from other donors' samples. The sample consisted of naive CD4+ T cells from PBMCs. Documented subset: CD45RA+ positively selected. The CDR3 sequence: CASSLGQGLLEQYF. The CDR3 nucleotides are TGTGCCAGCAGTCTGGGACAGGGGTTGCTCGAGCAGTACTTC.